These 32 T cell receptor beta chains originate from one sample sequenced in a study of CD8+CD57+ T cells in acquired aplastic anemia listed by TCRdb under 2018. The listed sequencing device is Illumina HiSeq 2000. Genomic DNA was used as template for profiling of TCR beta VDJ combinations and CDR3 sequences. The public reads were run again by TCRdb, first through fastp at Q25 and then through MiXCR, and only productive beta chains were kept. CDR3 protein duplicates are merged, each entry listing the most common genes and DNA. The sample records a few hundred thousand distinct CDR3 sequences, just under 70% of which are singletons. The top ten constitute 4% of the sample. The specimen sequenced was sorted CD4+, CD8+, or CD8+CD57+ T cells (not recorded which) from PBMCs. All receptors derive from a human donor in good health, serving as a control.

This clonotype was seen repeatedly, ten times or more. The chain has TRBV15 and TRBJ2-5; D is ambiguous. Germline V lookup: CDR1 LNHNV, CDR2 YYDKDF (reference sequence). Trimming took 0 bases from V and 5 from J, leaving 13 bases between them. This CDR3 comprises 15 residues. The CDR3 DNA reads TGTGCCACCAGCAGAGATACACGGTTCGGGGAGACCCAGTACTTC. It specifies CATSRDTRFGETQYF. The full variable domain, in which reference TRBV15 and TRBJ2-5 provide the parts outside the CDR3, is DAMVIQNPRYQVTQFGKPVTLSCSQTLNHNVMYWYQQKSSQAPKLLFHYYDKDFNNEADTPDNFQSRRPNTSFCFLDIRSPGLGDTAMYLCATSRDTRFGETQYFGPGTRLLVL.

On this clonotype itself: Germline is not matched at one junction end, which may reflect a read error. The rearrangement joins TRBV7-9 to TRBJ1-3; the D is unclear. The CDR3 is 14 residues long. Germline loops: CDR1 SEHNR, CDR2 FQNEAQ (reference sequence). This chain's CDR3 is CASRPRNIGNNIYF. The DNA of the CDR3 is TGTGCCAGCAGGCCACGGAACATTGGAAACAACATATATTTT.

The table lists this clonotype with many counts. V gene TRBV6-5 combines with J gene TRBJ1-4; D perhaps matches TRBD1 (6 bases). The CDR3 has 16 amino acids. CDR1 and CDR2 (germline): MNHEY, SVGAGI. Trimming removed 6 bases at V and 8 bases at J, with 22 bases between. The CDR3 sequence: CASSSGEAAYGEKLFF. For the CDR3, the DNA is TGTGCCAGCAGCTCAGGGGAGGCGGCATATGGGGAAAAACTGTTTTTT.

This rearrangement joins TRBV6-6 to TRBJ1-1; perhaps TRBD1 as D (5 bases). The CDR3 is 17 residues long. Between the trimmed V and J ends, which lost 7 bases and 1 base, there was a span of 22 bases. CDR1 is MNHNY, CDR2 SVGAGI, per germline (reference sequence). The CDR3 DNA sequence: TGTGCCAGCACCTTATGGGGCTGGCGTAAGGGGAACACTGAAGCTTTCTTT. The encoded protein is CASTLWGWRKGNTEAFF.

The V gene is TRBV7-3, the J gene TRBJ1-5, with D possibly matching TRBD1 (6 bases). This CDR3 is 14 amino acids long. The V gene's germline CDR1 is SGHTA and CDR2 FQGTGA. V lost 5 bases and J 2 bases, leaving 10 bases between the germline ends. DNA of the CDR3: TGTGCCAGCAGCCAGAGGACAGGCAATCAGCCCCAGCATTTT. Amino acid sequence: CASSQRTGNQPQHF. Full variable domain (rest looked up from reference TRBV7-3 and TRBJ1-5): GAGVSQTPSNKVTEKGKYVELRCDPISGHTALYWYRQSLGQGPEFLIYFQGTGAADDSGLPNDRFFAVRPEGSVSTLKIQRTERGDSAVYLCASSQRTGNQPQHFGDGTRLSIL.

The genes are TRBV7-8 and TRBJ1-6; no firm D call. V lost 3 bases and J 7 bases, leaving 10 bases between the germline ends. CDR3 length: 14 residues. CDR1 and CDR2 (germline): SGHVS, FQNEAQ. This CDR3 is CASSFPNMNSPLHF. The CDR3 DNA follows: TGTGCCAGCAGCTTCCCGAATATGAATTCACCCCTCCACTTT.

This chain connects TRBV7-2 to TRBJ1-2; D unresolved. The CDR3 is 14 residues long. Deletions cut 1 base from V and 7 bases from J, with 13 bases between. From germline, CDR1 is SGHTA and CDR2 FQGNSA. The CDR3 loop is CASSLGEATAGYTF. Written as DNA, the CDR3 is TGTGCCAGCAGCTTAGGGGAGGCTACCGCTGGCTACACCTTC.

The chain uses TRBV7-2 and TRBJ2-5; D is unresolved. The germline V gene encodes CDR1 SGHTA and CDR2 FQGNSA. Trimming pared 5 bases from V and 11 bases from J, leaving 24 bases between. CDR3 size: 15 residues. CDR3 sequence reads: CASSTGPGYGESQYF. In nucleotides, the CDR3 is TGTGCCAGCAGCACCGGGCCGGGCTACGGTGAGTCTCAGTACTTC.

The CDR3 sequence is CASIDDPDGELFF. The CDR3, as DNA: TGTGCCAGCATTGACGACCCGGACGGGGAGCTGTTTTTT. The chain uses TRBV13 and TRBJ2-2, with no clear D. This CDR3 spans 13 amino acids. V was trimmed by 7 bases and J by 7 bases, leaving 13 bases between them. Germline V gene sequence: CDR1 PRHDT, CDR2 FYEKMQ (reference sequence).

Points on this clonotype: A read error is possible here, since a much larger clone lies one base away. The chain carries TRBV4-2 and TRBJ1-3, with D possibly TRBD1 on 5 matching bases. The CDR3 is made up of 14 amino acids. CDR1 and CDR2 (germline): LGHNA, YNFKEQ. V was trimmed by 11 bases and J by 0 bases, leaving 14 bases between them. The CDR3 nucleotides are TGTGCCTGCGCGACAGCGGGCTCTGGAAACACCATATATTTT. The encoded protein is CACATAGSGNTIYF.

This clonotype came up a few times. An end of the junction differs from the germline gene, which may be a read error. The chain links TRBV27 to TRBJ2-4; D might be TRBD1 (5 bases). Per the germline V gene, CDR1 is MNHEY and CDR2 is SMNVEV (reference sequence). The CDR3 loop spans 13 amino acids. The CDR3 is CASAETVKDIQYF. CDR3 coding DNA: TGTGCCAGCGCGGAGACAGTCAAAGACATTCAGTACTTC.

To note about this clonotype: One junction end disagrees with the germline gene, perhaps due to a read error. The V and J genes are TRBV19 and TRBJ2-5; perhaps TRBD2 as D (5 bases). This CDR3 has 12 residues. Germline V lookup: CDR1 LNHDA, CDR2 SQIVND (reference sequence). In nucleotides, the CDR3 is TGTGCCAGCAGCCAGACTAATGAGAACCAGTACTTC. Translating it yields CASSQTNENQYF.

This clonotype was found once. Since the CDR3 does not end with the conserved phenylalanine or tryptophan, this likely comes from a read error. It is unclear where the CDR3 begins or ends on the DNA, so no DNA is shown, and the CDR3 is as TCRdb lists it. The CDR3 loop reads CASSLGASGYVE. This rearrangement joins TRBV7-9 to TRBJ1-2. Germline V gene lookup returns CDR1 SEHNR and CDR2 FQNEAQ (reference sequence). The CDR3 spans 12 amino acids, including both terminal residues.

Regarding this clonotype: The final CDR3 position lacks the conserved phenylalanine or tryptophan, pointing to a likely read error. The chain is built from TRBV7-3 and TRBJ1-1; possibly TRBD1 for D (6 bases). Looked up from germline, CDR1 is SGHTA and CDR2 is FQGTGA. The CDR3 runs to 13 residues. The CDR3 region is CASSSDRPTEAFV. CDR3 bases: TGTGCTAGCAGCTCAGACAGGCCCACTGAAGCTTTCGTT.

The CDR3 spells CATSDSEGGEDIGELFF. In nucleotides, the CDR3 is TGTGCCACCAGTGATTCTGAGGGTGGGGAAGACATCGGGGAGCTGTTTTTT. This rearrangement joins TRBV24-1 to TRBJ2-2; possible D gene TRBD2, 5 bases. This CDR3 is built from 17 residues. Germline CDR1 reads KGHDR; CDR2 reads SFDVKD. V was cut by 2 bases and J by 7 bases, with 19 bases left in between.

This clonotype was seen only once. This chain links TRBV10-3 with TRBJ1-2, with 8 bases fitting TRBD1. The CDR3 covers 15 residues. Germline lookup yields CDR1 ENHRY and CDR2 SYGVKD. With V trimmed by 2 bases and J by 4 bases, 6 bases remained unmatched. CDR3: CAISEGTGGPYGYTF. The CDR3 DNA is TGTGCCATCAGTGAGGGTACAGGGGGGCCCTATGGCTACACCTTC.

In regard to this clonotype: Germline is not matched at one junction end, which may reflect a read error. The chain uses TRBV7-2 and TRBJ2-7, with 7 bases aligning to TRBD2. Germline loops: CDR1 SGHTA, CDR2 FQGNSA. This CDR3 contains 14 residues. DNA for the CDR3: TGTGCCAGCAGCCCGAGCGGGAACACCTACGGGCAGTACTTC. Its translation: CASSPSGNTYGQYF.

A note on this clonotype: The DNA is omitted, as the CDR3 cannot be located on it reliably, and the CDR3 follows TCRdb's listing. The chain has TRBV7-2 and TRBJ1-6; TRBD1, the table's D call, was not compared with the DNA. The CDR3 comprises 14 residues, both ends counted. Germline values: CDR1 SGHTA, CDR2 FQGNSA. The CDR3: CASSPGHWPSSTSF.

The chain has TRBV7-2 and TRBJ1-4, with 8 nucleotides matching TRBD1. This CDR3 comprises 15 residues. Germline-derived CDR1 and CDR2 are SGHTA and FQGNSA. After removal of 2 bases from V and 11 bases from J, the junction contained 10 bases not matched to a gene. The CDR3: CASSLSWTGSSKLFF. The DNA for the CDR3 is TGTGCCAGCAGCTTATCGTGGACAGGGTCCTCTAAACTGTTTTTT.

This chain links TRBV7-9 with TRBJ2-3; TRBD1 is a possible D gene (5 bases). V lost 5 bases and J lost 15, with 18 bases in between. The CDR3 sequence is 12 residues long. Germline loops: CDR1 SEHNR, CDR2 FQNEAQ (reference sequence). The CDR3 DNA follows: TGTGCCAGCAGCGTGGGGCCAGGTCGAGACTATTTT. Protein sequence: CASSVGPGRDYF.

As concerns this clonotype: Just one base apart from a much larger clone, this may be a read error. The chain carries TRBV19 and TRBJ1-2, with 7 bases identical to TRBD1. CDR3 length equals 16 residues. Trimming took 10 bases from V and 4 from J; bases not matched to a gene: 18. Germline lookup yields CDR1 LNHDA and CDR2 SQIVND (reference sequence). CDR3 in amino acids: CATRGEPAAYTYGYTF. The CDR3 region has the DNA TGTGCCACCAGGGGGGAGCCCGCGGCATATACCTATGGCTACACCTTC.

As for this clonotype: One end of the junction fails to match germline, which may point to a read error. The chain carries TRBV7-2 and TRBJ1-1, with D possibly matching TRBD1 (5 bases). The CDR3 runs to 13 residues. Germline V CDR1 and CDR2: SGHTA, FQGNSA. This CDR3 is CASSLGTSYNEQF. The CDR3 DNA follows: TGTGCCAGCAGCCTCGGGACTTCCTACAATGAGCAGTTT.

V and J are TRBV9 and TRBJ2-1, with 11 bases identical to TRBD2. Germline values: CDR1 SGDLS, CDR2 YYNGEE. The CDR3 loop spans 15 amino acids. V gave up 0 bases and J gave up 14 bases; unmatched junction bases: 10. CDR3 loop: CASSVGLAGNRDKFF. CDR3 coding DNA: TGTGCCAGCAGCGTAGGACTAGCGGGGAACAGAGATAAGTTCTTC.

CDR3 sequence reads: CASSLRPGANEQYF. The CDR3 DNA is TGTGCCAGCAGCTTACGTCCGGGGGCGAACGAGCAGTACTTC. V is TRBV7-2 and J is TRBJ2-7; D assignment may be TRBD1 or TRBD2 (6 bases each). The CDR3 is made up of 14 amino acids. Trimming left V 2 bases short and J 5 bases short, with 13 bases between. The germline CDR1 and CDR2 sequences are SGHTA and FQGNSA.

A remark on this clonotype: No conserved phenylalanine or tryptophan ends this CDR3, so it is likely a read error. It is unclear where the CDR3 begins or ends on the DNA, so no DNA is shown, and the CDR3 is as TCRdb lists it. J is TRBJ1-2 and V is TRBV7-7. The CDR3 is 13 amino acids in total, end residues counted. The germline CDR1 and CDR2 sequences are SSHAT and FNYEAQ (reference sequence). This chain's CDR3 is CASSQTRGGGETH.

J is TRBJ2-1 and V is TRBV20-1; tentative D call: TRBD2 (5 bases). With 6 bases removed from V and 8 bases from J, the gap between germline ends came to 20 bases. Looked up from germline, CDR1 is DFQATT and CDR2 is SNEGSKA (reference sequence). CDR3 size: 14 residues. Here the CDR3 reads CSADRDPDKHEQFF. The CDR3 DNA sequence: TGCAGTGCAGACCGGGATCCAGATAAACATGAGCAGTTCTTC.

The chain links TRBV19 to TRBJ1-5; 8 bases are a match to TRBD1. After removal of 7 bases from V and 6 bases from J, the junction contained 11 bases not matched to a gene. The CDR3 extends over 15 amino acids. Per the germline V gene, CDR1 is LNHDA and CDR2 is SQIVND (reference sequence). The CDR3 loop reads CASIPDRGTSQPQHF. The CDR3 DNA follows: TGTGCCAGTATTCCAGACAGGGGAACGAGTCAGCCCCAGCATTTT.

Many counts were recorded for this clonotype. The genes are TRBV9 and TRBJ2-7, with D perhaps matching TRBD2 (5 bases). Trimming left V 4 bases short and J 0 bases short, with 8 bases between. CDR3 length: 13 residues. CDR1 is SGDLS, CDR2 YYNGEE, per germline. CDR3 bases: TGTGCCAGCAGCCTGGACTTCTCCTACGAGCAGTACTTC. It encodes CASSLDFSYEQYF.

The gene calls are TRBV24-1 and TRBJ1-2, with 7 nucleotides matching TRBD1. Germline CDR1 is KGHDR and CDR2 is SFDVKD. The CDR3 totals 15 residues. Trimming removed 4 bases from V and 11 bases from J; junction bases left unmatched: 15. The CDR3 spells CATSDLTGINLGYTF. In DNA form, the CDR3 reads TGTGCCACCAGTGACCTGACAGGGATAAACCTTGGGTACACCTTC.

The chain employs TRBV11-2 and TRBJ2-3; 7 bases fit TRBD1. CDR1 SGHAT and CDR2 FQNNGV come from the germline V gene. This CDR3 is 13 amino acids long. The junction had 5 bases not matched to a gene; V was cut back by 4 bases and J by 7 bases. CDR3 coding DNA: TGTGCCAGCAGCTCAAGGGACAGCTATACGCAGTATTTT. This encodes CASSSRDSYTQYF. The full variable domain, its missing parts supplied by reference TRBV11-2 and TRBJ2-3, is EAGVAQSPRYKIIEKRQSVAFWCNPISGHATLYWYQQILGQGPKLLIQFQNNGVVDDSQLPKDRFSAERLKGVDSTLKIQPAKLEDSAVYLCASSSRDSYTQYFGPGTRLTVL.

This rearrangement joins TRBV15 to TRBJ2-1, with a weak D call TRBD2 (5 bases). The germline V and J ends were trimmed by 10 bases and 8 bases, with 21 bases remaining between them. CDR3 length: 14 residues. The germline V gene encodes CDR1 LNHNV and CDR2 YYDKDF (reference sequence). The CDR3 sequence is CASDLRGSDDEQFF. CDR3 in DNA: TGTGCCAGCGACCTCCGGGGTAGCGATGATGAGCAGTTCTTC.

Of note for this clonotype: One junction end disagrees with the germline gene, perhaps due to a read error. The chain recombines TRBV10-3 with TRBJ1-2, with 7 bases that match TRBD1. This CDR3 region has 14 residues. Germline CDR1 and CDR2: ENHRY and SYGVKD. CDR3 nucleotides: TGTGCCATCACACCCGGTCAGGGGGGGGATGGGCAGTCCTTC. Translating it yields CAITPGQGGDGQSF.